These 20 T cell receptor beta chains were all obtained from the same sample, sequenced in a study of T cell repertoires in cytomegalovirus infection. These receptors' targets are unknown. MiXCR, applied by TCRdb to the reads, yields one record per CDR3 protein. The sample shows about 920,000 distinct CDR3 sequences, roughly 31% of them seen only once. The sample in question was cultured CD8+ T cells from PBMCs, obtained from culture after CMV antigen stimulation. Receptor source: a human donor in good health (CMV status not recorded). Some clones in this sample may be carry-over from other donors' samples.

The J gene is TRBJ1-1, the V gene TRBV2; tentatively, D is TRBD1 (5 bases). The CDR3 covers 14 residues. Germline-derived CDR1 and CDR2 are SNHLY and FYNNEI. Trimming removed 7 bases at V and 1 base at J, with 13 bases between. The CDR3 reads CASTLDTPNTEAFF. The CDR3 DNA reads as TGTGCCAGCACCCTGGACACGCCGAACACTGAAGCTTTCTTT.

This clonotype appeared a few times. This chain joins TRBV7-6 and TRBJ2-7, with D maybe TRBD2 (6 bases). This CDR3 contains 15 residues. Trimming removed 5 bases from V and 1 base from J, with 15 bases in between. From germline, CDR1 is SGHVS and CDR2 FNYEAQ. The CDR3 loop reads CASSQEGRNSYEQYF. The CDR3 DNA sequence: TGTGCCAGCAGCCAGGAGGGCAGGAATTCCTACGAGCAGTACTTC.

In this sample, this clonotype turned up a few times. The chain is built from TRBV7-8 and TRBJ2-1; TRBD2 aligns across 13 bases. The CDR3 loop spans 14 amino acids. Looked up from germline, CDR1 is SGHVS and CDR2 is FQNEAQ. V trimming: 5 bases; J trimming: 9 bases; junction bases outside the gene matches: 4. The CDR3 bases are TGTGCCAGCAGCGTCACTAGCGGGGGGGTTGAGCAGTTCTTC. This sequence encodes CASSVTSGGVEQFF. Looking up the rest from reference TRBV7-8 and TRBJ2-1 gives the full variable domain: GAGVSQSPRYKVAKRGQDVALRCDPISGHVSLFWYQQALGQGPEFLTYFQNEAQLDKSGLPSDRFFAERPEGSVSTLKIQRTQQEDSAVYLCASSVTSGGVEQFFGPGTRLTVL.

The V and J genes are TRBV4-3 and TRBJ1-5, with D possibly TRBD1 on 5 matching bases. CDR1 and CDR2 (germline): LGHNA, YSLEER. The CDR3 loop spans 15 amino acids. V shed 0 bases and J shed 6 bases, with 12 bases lying between them. CDR3 DNA: TGCGCCAGCAGCCAAGATTTTAAAGGGACTCAGCCCCAGCATTTT. As protein: CASSQDFKGTQPQHF.

The genes are TRBV5-6 and TRBJ1-2; TRBD1 is a possible D gene (6 bases). Looked up from germline, CDR1 is SGHDT and CDR2 is YYEEEE. CDR3 length: 12 amino acids. Trimming removed 5 bases from V and 6 bases from J, with 11 bases in between. CDR3 sequence: CASSSYRDGYTF. In nucleotides, the CDR3 is TGTGCCAGCAGTTCGTACAGGGATGGCTACACCTTC.

This rearrangement joins TRBV7-6 to TRBJ2-3; 9 nucleotides match TRBD1. The CDR3 loop spans 15 amino acids. Unmatched junction bases numbered 8, after V lost 6 bases and J lost 4 bases. Germline values: CDR1 SGHVS, CDR2 FNYEAQ. CDR3 DNA sequence: TGTGCCAGCAGTGGGCACAGGGGGCATGCAGATACGCAGTATTTT. This encodes CASSGHRGHADTQYF.

This clonotype was observed many times. V and J are TRBV7-2 and TRBJ1-6; unclear D gene. The germline V and J ends were trimmed by 7 bases and 7 bases, with 17 bases remaining between them. The CDR3 sequence is 15 residues long. CDR1 SGHTA and CDR2 FQGNSA come from the germline V gene. The CDR3, as DNA: TGTGCCAGCATCTCCGGGCCCTACACAAATTCACCCCTCCACTTT. Translating it yields CASISGPYTNSPLHF.

The chain couples TRBV7-3 to TRBJ1-4, with D possibly being TRBD1 (5 bases). The germline V gene has CDR1 SGHTA and CDR2 FQGTGA. V was pared by 8 bases and J by 8 bases, with 15 bases between. The CDR3 is 13 amino acids. The DNA of the CDR3 is TGTGCCAGCGGGGGTCAGAGGGAAGAAAAACTGTTTTTT. Protein sequence: CASGGQREEKLFF.

This rearrangement joins TRBV6-2 or TRBV6-3 to TRBJ2-2; the D gene is possibly TRBD1 (5 bases). Looked up from germline, CDR1 is MNHEY and CDR2 is SVGEGT. This CDR3 region has 16 residues. With 1 base removed from V and 2 bases from J, the gap between germline ends came to 11 bases. CDR3 nucleotide sequence: TGTGCCAGCAGTTACTTACAGGACCCTAACACCGGGGAGCTGTTTTTT. It translates to CASSYLQDPNTGELFF.

There are a few counts of this clonotype. The chain links TRBV2 to TRBJ2-2; TRBD2 aligns across 8 bases. From germline, CDR1 is SNHLY and CDR2 FYNNEI. This CDR3 comprises 16 residues. With 8 bases clipped from V and 1 base from J, the junction kept 9 bases outside the gene matches. CDR3: CASLASGGLNTGELFF. For the CDR3, the DNA is TGTGCCAGCCTAGCAAGCGGGGGTTTGAACACCGGGGAGCTGTTTTTT.

This clonotype was detected many times. This chain connects TRBV28 to TRBJ2-7; the match to TRBD1 covers 7 bases. Germline V gives CDR1 MDHEN, CDR2 SYDVKM. J lost 2 bases, V lost 7 bases, and 8 bases had no gene match. The CDR3 has 14 amino acids. The CDR3 nucleotides read TGTGCCAGCAATACAGACAGGGACGCCTACGAGCAGTACGTC. Encoded protein: CASNTDRDAYEQYV.

This clonotype was picked up a small number of times. The rearrangement uses TRBV6-2 or TRBV6-3 and TRBJ2-3; TRBD2 matches 11 bases. V trimming: 6 bases; J trimming: 2 bases; junction bases outside the gene matches: 13. Germline values: CDR1 MNHEY, CDR2 SVGEGT. The CDR3 has 18 amino acids. CDR3: CASRMTSGAFPITDTQYF. The CDR3 region has the DNA TGTGCCAGCAGGATGACTAGCGGGGCCTTTCCAATCACAGATACGCAGTATTTT.

The chain uses TRBV3-1 and TRBJ2-7; D may correspond to TRBD1 or TRBD2 (5 bases each). The V gene lost 0 bases and the J gene lost 6 bases, with 9 bases spanning the gap. Germline V lookup: CDR1 LGHDT, CDR2 YNNKEL (reference sequence). This CDR3 comprises 13 residues. CDR3 in amino acids: CASSQDPGREQYV. The CDR3 DNA follows: TGTGCCAGCAGCCAAGACCCGGGGCGCGAGCAGTACGTC.

The chain is built from TRBV6-2 or TRBV6-3 and TRBJ2-1; D is undetermined. The germline V gene has CDR1 MNHEY and CDR2 SVGEGT. Trimming took off 6 bases at V and 0 bases at J, with 9 bases between the two ends. The CDR3 contains 14 residues. The CDR3 region has the DNA TGTGCCAGCAGCCCGGCCCTCTCCTACAATGAGCAGTTCTTC. This sequence encodes CASSPALSYNEQFF.

J is TRBJ2-5 and V is TRBV6-6, with D possibly being TRBD2 (5 bases). The germline V gene encodes CDR1 MNHNY and CDR2 SVGAGI (reference sequence). The CDR3 extends over 12 amino acids. Trimming shortened V by 7 bases and J by 2 bases, and 8 bases separated the two germline ends. CDR3 residues: CASTGLQETQYF. Here the CDR3 DNA reads TGTGCCAGCACAGGACTTCAAGAGACCCAGTACTTC.

The chain links TRBV27 to TRBJ1-4; D gene unclear. The germline V and J ends were trimmed by 3 bases and 7 bases, with 6 bases remaining between them. This CDR3 region has 12 residues. The germline V gene has CDR1 MNHEY and CDR2 SMNVEV (reference sequence). CDR3 protein: CASSFWGEKLFF. The CDR3 nucleotides are TGTGCCAGCAGTTTCTGGGGTGAAAAACTGTTTTTT.

This clonotype was found a few times. The gene calls are TRBV5-1 and TRBJ2-1; TRBD2 matches 11 bases. The V and J ends lost 3 bases and 4 bases, in that order; junction bases with no gene match: 9. This CDR3 region has 17 residues. Germline CDR1 is SGHRS and CDR2 is YFSETQ. The CDR3 sequence is CASSWSVAGGRYNEQFF. The CDR3 coding sequence is TGCGCCAGCAGCTGGTCTGTAGCGGGGGGGAGATACAATGAGCAGTTCTTC.

The chain couples TRBV9 to TRBJ1-2; D is undetermined. The germline CDR1 and CDR2 sequences are SGDLS and YYNGEE. The CDR3 runs to 14 residues. With 4 bases removed from V and 6 bases from J, the gap between germline ends came to 16 bases. In nucleotides, the CDR3 is TGTGCCAGCAGCCCACAACGCGGAGTTCATGGCTACACCTTC. Translated, it gives CASSPQRGVHGYTF.

This clonotype has just a few counts. The rearrangement uses TRBV19 and TRBJ1-1, with D maybe TRBD1 (5 bases). Germline V gene sequence: CDR1 LNHDA, CDR2 SQIVND (reference sequence). The V end was cut by 5 bases, the J end by 0 bases, with 13 bases between. The CDR3 consists of 15 residues. The CDR3 nucleotides read TGTGCCAGTAGTTCTCCAGACAGTCTGAACACTGAAGCTTTCTTT. It translates to CASSSPDSLNTEAFF.

The V and J genes are TRBV19 and TRBJ2-7; D may be TRBD1 or TRBD2 (5 bases each). Deletions cut 10 bases from V and 5 bases from J, with 18 bases between. This CDR3 spans 13 amino acids. The V gene's germline CDR1 is LNHDA and CDR2 SQIVND (reference sequence). The CDR3 nucleotides are TGTGCCACATCGATGAGGGGCATCGACGAGCAGTACTTC. Protein product: CATSMRGIDEQYF.